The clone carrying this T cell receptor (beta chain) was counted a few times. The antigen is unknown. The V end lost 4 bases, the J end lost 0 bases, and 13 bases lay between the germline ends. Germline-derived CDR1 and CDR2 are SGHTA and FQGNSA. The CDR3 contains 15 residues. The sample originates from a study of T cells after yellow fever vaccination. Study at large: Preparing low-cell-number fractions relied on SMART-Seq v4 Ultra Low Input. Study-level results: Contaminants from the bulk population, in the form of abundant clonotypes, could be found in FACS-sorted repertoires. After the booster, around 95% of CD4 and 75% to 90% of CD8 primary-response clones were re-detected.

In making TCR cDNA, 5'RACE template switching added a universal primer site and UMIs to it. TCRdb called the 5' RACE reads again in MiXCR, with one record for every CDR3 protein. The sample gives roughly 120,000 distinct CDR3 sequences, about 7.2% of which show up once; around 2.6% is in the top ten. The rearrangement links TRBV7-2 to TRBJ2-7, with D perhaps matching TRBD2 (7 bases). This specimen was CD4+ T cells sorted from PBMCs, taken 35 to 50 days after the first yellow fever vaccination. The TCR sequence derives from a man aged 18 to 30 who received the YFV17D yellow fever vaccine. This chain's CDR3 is CASSSRRGPSYEQYF. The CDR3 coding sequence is TGTGCCAGCAGCTCGAGGCGGGGGCCCTCCTACGAGCAGTACTTC. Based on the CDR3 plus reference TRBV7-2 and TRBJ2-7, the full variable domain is GAGVSQSPSNKVTEKGKDVELRCDPISGHTALYWYRQSLGQGLEFLIYFQGNSAPDKSGLPSDRFSAERTGGSVSTLTIQRTQQEDSAVYLCASSSRRGPSYEQYFGPGTRLTVT.